This T cell receptor beta chain originates from a study of early T cells in non-severe SARS-CoV-2 infection (dated by TCRdb to 2020 to 2022). For context, the study as a whole: Because TCR sequencing was done on bulk RNA from unsorted whole blood, the alpha and beta chains could not be paired. Broad study findings and their caveats: VDJdb matching was skewed toward anti-spike CD8 responses, so virus-specific expansions were likely underestimated and private and CD4 specificities were missed.

Library preparation was by 5' RACE. Instrument on record: NextSeq 500. In the TCR library protocol, unique molecular identifiers were attached to individual cDNA molecules to correct for PCR bias and sequencing error. TCR alpha and beta chains were both sequenced, and the abundances of alpha and beta sequences in each sample were closely correlated with each other. The authors processed their data as follows. Decombinator V4 was used to annotate the V gene, J gene and CDR3 of the TCR sequences. Expanded TCRs were defined as changing significantly between any two time points under a Poisson model with p below 0.0001. TCR abundances were normalised to the total number of TCRs sequenced in each sample and reported as counts per million. MAIT TCRs were defined by TRAV1-2 paired with TRAJ12, TRAJ20 or TRAJ33, and iNKT TCRs by TRAV10 paired with TRAJ18. VDJdb, accessed on 1 November 2021, was searched for TCRs annotated for CMV, EBV and SARS-CoV-2, and TCRs annotated for more than one antigen were excluded. In-frame beta chains were kept once TCRdb had trimmed the public reads at Q25 with fastp and called clones with MiXCR. For every CDR3 protein sequence, its rows merge into one entry that carries the most common genes and DNA. TCRdb assigned the V and J calls; the authors' analysis was not used. The sample includes about 27,000 distinct CDR3 sequences, with around 5% observed a single time. Clones ranked in the top ten supply approximately 0.87% of the sample.

This clonotype appeared many times. Its antigen remains undetermined. There are no base qualities to consult, and no much larger clone falls within one base. The CDR3 holds 15 amino acids from the cysteine to the phenylalanine. Only the CDR3 DNA is retained, 45 bases long and in frame from the first base. CDR1 SGHTA and CDR2 FQGNSA were looked up in the germline V gene. At the junction V is shortened by 2 bases and J by 6 bases, with 11 bases in between. Set within a cohort of healthcare workers in London, UK, this nested case-control study involved weekly PCR testing of nasopharyngeal swabs along with blood sampling. Healthcare workers were recruited during the week of the UK lockdown, between 23 and 31 March 2020, and followed weekly for up to 16 weeks.

The sequence joins TRBV7-2 to TRBJ1-6; the D gene cannot be resolved reliably. This receptor was obtained from an adult who was a healthcare worker with PCR-confirmed SARS-CoV-2 infection or an uninfected control (not recorded which). The material sequenced was whole blood. The CDR3 protein is CASSLLGGFNSPLHF. The DNA is TGTGCCAGCAGCTTACTGGGAGGATTTAATTCACCCCTCCACTTT.